This T cell receptor (beta chain) was documented in a study of cytomegalovirus exposure and HLA in healthy donors. Study observations and caveats: Equally common other TCR beta chains were less clonally expanded than HLA-associated ones, a later analysis found.

There are a few counts of this clone. The antigen remains undetermined. Researchers ran the PCR with 60 Vbeta and 13 Jbeta primers. Repertoires were generated with immunoSEQ multiplex PCR, while TCRdb's copy carries only in-frame clones and drops some. The table has 150,000 to 200,000 clones, more than 75% seen once. Germline CDR1 and CDR2: ENHRY and SYGVKD. The CDR3 length is 14 residues. The V end was cut by 0 bases, the J end by 3 bases, with 6 bases between. The gene calls are TRBV10-3 and TRBJ1-5; D gene ambiguous. This receptor was taken from a girl aged 2-10 years in good health and CMV-seropositive. Sequenced sample: PBMCs. The CDR3 here is CAISESDFNQPQHF. The CDR3 nucleotides read TGTGCCATCAGTGAGTCCGACTTCAATCAGCCCCAGCATTTT.